These 2 T cell receptor beta chains came from one sample sequenced in a study of lymphopenia after photon versus proton radiotherapy. Data came from immunoSEQ multiplex PCR; TCRdb stores just in-frame clones and leaves some out. The profile shows tens of thousands of clones, approximately 90% of them singletons. The sequenced sample was peripheral blood, obtained from a patient treated with photon-based radiotherapy. Receptors were obtained from a woman between 65 and 79 years old with pancreatic cancer.

The chain employs TRBV18 and TRBJ1-2; D ambiguous. Germline assignment: CDR1 KGHSH and CDR2 LQKENI. This CDR3 has 14 residues. V was cut by 6 bases and J by 5 bases, with 16 bases left in between. In DNA, the CDR3 is TGTGCCAGCTCCGAGGACTCCTGGGTTTATGGCTACACCTTC. Protein: CASSEDSWVYGYTF.

This chain joins TRBV27 and TRBJ2-7; 9 bases line up with TRBD2. The CDR3 runs to 19 residues. Germline values: CDR1 MNHEY, CDR2 SMNVEV (reference sequence). V gave up 9 bases and J gave up 0 bases; unmatched junction bases: 21. The CDR3 spells CASRTGTSLTYASSYEQYF. DNA of the CDR3: TGTGCCAGTCGGACCGGGACTAGCCTAACCTACGCAAGCTCCTACGAGCAGTACTTC.